The 15 T cell receptor beta chains presented below share a single source sample, sequenced in a study of cytomegalovirus exposure and HLA in healthy donors. Primers for the PCR totalled 60 Vbeta and 13 Jbeta. Measured with immunoSEQ multiplex PCR; TCRdb has only the in-frame clones, and not every one. The table lists more than 30,000 clones, roughly 74% of them singletons. The specimen sequenced was PBMCs. The source of these receptors is a man younger than 45 in good health and CMV-seronegative.

The rearrangement links TRBV4-2 to TRBJ2-3; 7 positions agree with TRBD2. J gave up 4 bases and V 0 bases, and 10 bases lay outside the gene matches. CDR1 LGHNA and CDR2 YNFKEQ come from the germline V gene. This CDR3 is built from 17 residues. CDR3: CASSQDRERGGADTQYF. CDR3 sequence (DNA): TGTGCCAGCAGCCAAGATCGGGAGCGGGGAGGGGCAGATACGCAGTATTTT.

The chain joins TRBV28 to TRBJ1-1; D gene unclear. The ends were cut back, 6 bases at V and 4 bases at J, with 9 bases in the middle. The CDR3 covers 12 residues. Germline CDR1 and CDR2: MDHEN and SYDVKM. CDR3 sequence: CASSTRGTEAFF. CDR3 DNA: TGTGCCAGCAGCACACGAGGCACTGAAGCTTTCTTT.

The count of this clone is one. The V gene is TRBV7-9, the J gene TRBJ2-2; D might be TRBD2 (5 bases). The CDR3 loop spans 16 amino acids. Germline lookup yields CDR1 SEHNR and CDR2 FQNEAQ (reference sequence). The V and J ends lost 5 bases and 9 bases respectively, with 22 bases between them. As DNA, the CDR3 is TGTGCCAGCAGCCGAAGGGTGCTAGCCAAAATCCGGGAGCTGTTTTTT. This encodes CASSRRVLAKIRELFF.

V gene TRBV4-1 combines with J gene TRBJ2-3; TRBD1 is a possible D gene (6 bases). The CDR3 is 17 residues long. The V gene's germline CDR1 is MGHRA and CDR2 YSYEKL. Trimming took 4 bases from V and 0 from J, leaving 17 bases between them. The CDR3 DNA follows: TGCGCCAGCAGCCTAAGACCGGACAGTCCTAGCACAGATACGCAGTATTTT. Its protein is CASSLRPDSPSTDTQYF.

V is TRBV28 and J is TRBJ1-5, with 7 bases fitting TRBD1. Trimming removed 6 bases from V and 6 bases from J; junction bases left unmatched: 11. Germline lookup yields CDR1 MDHEN and CDR2 SYDVKM. The CDR3 is made up of 15 amino acids. The CDR3 nucleotides read TGTGCCAGCAGACCTTCGACAGGGCAGAGTCAGCCCCAGCATTTT. Its translation: CASRPSTGQSQPQHF.

The chain uses TRBV14 and TRBJ2-1; the D gene is possibly TRBD2 (10 bases). The V gene lost 4 bases and the J gene lost 0 bases, with 25 bases spanning the gap. The CDR3 is made up of 20 amino acids. Per the germline V gene, CDR1 is SGHDN and CDR2 is FVKESK. In nucleotides, the CDR3 is TGTGCCAGCAGCCTGGGGACAGGGTGGGCTAGCGGGAGCTCCTACAATGAGCAGTTCTTC. Protein: CASSLGTGWASGSSYNEQFF.

The rearrangement links TRBV19 to TRBJ1-5, with 9 bases identical to TRBD1. From germline, CDR1 is LNHDA and CDR2 SQIVND (reference sequence). The CDR3 is 16 amino acids. The J segment lost 2 bases and the V segment lost 7 bases, leaving 9 bases of the junction unmatched. CDR3 region: CASIGEQGAGNQPQHF. The CDR3, as DNA: TGTGCCAGTATAGGGGAACAGGGGGCAGGCAATCAGCCCCAGCATTTT.

The chain combines TRBV19 with TRBJ2-7, with D tentatively TRBD2 (6 bases). Germline CDR1 LNHDA, CDR2 SQIVND (reference sequence). CDR3 length equals 13 residues. The ends were cut back, 3 bases at V and 7 bases at J, with 13 bases in the middle. CDR3 in amino acids: CASSISTSLEQYF. The CDR3 DNA reads as TGTGCCAGTAGTATCTCAACTAGCTTGGAGCAGTACTTC.

The V gene is TRBV7-2, the J gene TRBJ1-5; 8 nucleotides match TRBD1. Germline CDR1 is SGHTA and CDR2 is FQGNSA. The CDR3 totals 16 residues. The V gene end was trimmed by 5 bases and the J gene end by 2 bases; junction bases not matched to a gene: 8. The CDR3 reads CASSLRTGSGNQPQHF. The CDR3 DNA reads as TGTGCCAGCAGCCTTCGGACAGGGAGTGGCAATCAGCCCCAGCATTTT.

The V and J genes are TRBV7-3 and TRBJ2-1; the D gene is possibly TRBD2 (6 bases). The CDR3 consists of 15 residues. V lost 3 bases and J 4 bases, leaving 13 bases between the germline ends. Germline V CDR1 and CDR2: SGHTA, FQGTGA. CDR3 amino acids: CASSFRDSDYNEQFF. The CDR3 bases are TGTGCCAGCAGCTTCCGGGACTCAGATTACAATGAGCAGTTCTTC.

This chain uses TRBV7-8 with TRBJ2-2, with 10 bases matching TRBD2. Germline V gene data show CDR1 as SGHVS and CDR2 as FQNEAQ. The junction had 7 bases not matched to a gene; V was cut back by 4 bases and J by 5 bases. CDR3 length: 16 residues. For the CDR3, the DNA is TGTGCCAGCAGCTCAGTAACTAGCGGGGCGACCGGGGAGCTGTTTTTT. Protein sequence: CASSSVTSGATGELFF.

The chain recombines TRBV7-2 with TRBJ2-7; TRBD2 agrees at 8 bases. Losses at the gene ends were 4 bases for V and 0 bases for J; bases not matched to a gene: 5. The CDR3 totals 15 residues. Germline V lookup: CDR1 SGHTA, CDR2 FQGNSA. The CDR3 loop is CASSSELAASYEQYF. The CDR3 coding sequence is TGTGCCAGCAGCTCCGAACTAGCGGCCTCCTACGAGCAGTACTTC.

This clone was found a few times. The V gene is TRBV27, the J gene TRBJ1-4, with D unclear. The CDR3 consists of 14 residues. From germline, CDR1 is MNHEY and CDR2 SMNVEV (reference sequence). V lost 6 bases and J lost 6, with 14 bases in between. CDR3 region: CASSLRSTDEKLFF. CDR3 coding DNA: TGTGCCAGCAGCTTGAGAAGTACGGATGAAAAACTGTTTTTT.

The rearrangement joins TRBV2 to TRBJ2-5; the match to TRBD1 covers 7 bases. The CDR3 has 11 residues. V dropped 7 bases and J dropped 8; count of bases not matched to a gene: 4. CDR1 and CDR2 (germline): SNHLY, FYNNEI. CDR3 residues: CASIGQATQYF. For the CDR3, the DNA is TGTGCCAGCATCGGACAGGCTACCCAGTACTTC.

This chain connects TRBV18 to TRBJ2-6, with 8 bases matching TRBD1. The ends lost 2 bases at V and 2 bases at J; junction bases unmatched: 11. CDR3 size: 19 residues. Per germline, CDR1 KGHSH and CDR2 LQKENI. The CDR3 sequence: CASSPFGRGRTTGANVLTF. The DNA for the CDR3 is TGTGCCAGCTCACCATTCGGCAGGGGGCGGACTACTGGGGCCAACGTCCTGACTTTC.